A single sample gave rise to the 32 T cell receptor delta chains below, sequenced in a study of gamma-delta T cells after stem cell transplantation. TCRdb re-processed the RT-PCR reads via CATT. The sample has thousands of delta-chain clones, roughly 15% seen once. The sample taken for sequencing was gamma-delta T cells. All receptors come from a human donor. It is not recorded whose cells these are; they may come from a transplant donor.

By share of the sample, this clone is medium-sized. Other nucleotide sequences in the sample specify the same CDR3. J is TRDJ1 and V is TRDV2, with 13 bases matching TRDD3. From germline, CDR1 is GEAIGNYY and CDR2 EKD. The CDR3 is 17 amino acids. Trimming at V came to 3 bases and at J to 3 bases, leaving 9 bases not matched to a gene. CDR3 loop: CACDPIRTGGYADKLIF. CDR3 in DNA: TGTGCCTGTGACCCCATACGTACTGGGGGATACGCCGATAAACTCATCTTT.

This clone was counted between two and nine times. A much larger clonotype is one base distant, so this may be a read error. The genes are TRDV2 and TRDJ1; 12 positions match TRDD3. The CDR3 is made up of 16 amino acids. CDR1 is GEAIGNYY, CDR2 EKD, per germline. CDR3 amino acids: CARDTLLGDTTDKLIF. The DNA for the CDR3 is TGTGCCCGTGACACCTTACTGGGGGATACTACCGATAAACTCATCTTT.

The chain combines TRDV1 with TRDJ1; TRDD2 matches 7 bases. Germline V gene sequence: CDR1 TSWWSYY, CDR2 QGS. The CDR3 sequence is 14 residues long. The trim removed 2 bases at V and 8 bases at J, leaving 8 bases unmatched. CDR3 region: CALGEGFPTVKLIF. The DNA for the CDR3 is TGTGCTCTTGGGGAAGGATTTCCTACTGTAAAACTCATCTTT.

This clone was counted between two and nine times. Possible read error: a much larger clone is one base away. V is TRDV2 and J is TRDJ3; 12 positions match TRDD3. This CDR3 comprises 19 residues. Germline loops: CDR1 GEAIGNYY, CDR2 EKD. Trimming at V came to 3 bases and at J to 1 base, leaving 6 bases not matched to a gene. The CDR3 DNA follows: TGTGCCTGTGACGCTGGGGGATACGCTCTATCCTGGGACACCCGACAGATGTTTTTC. Translated, it gives CACDAGGYALSWDTRQMFF.

By share of the sample, this clone is medium-sized. The rearrangement joins TRDV1 to TRDJ1; 10 bases match TRDD3. With V trimmed by 1 base and J by 1 base, 12 bases remained unmatched. The CDR3 runs to 19 residues. Germline V gene sequence: CDR1 TSWWSYY, CDR2 QGS. The CDR3 reads CALGEPTRGGYWITDKLIF. CDR3 sequence (DNA): TGTGCTCTTGGGGAACCGACCCGTGGGGGATACTGGATCACCGATAAACTCATCTTT.

By frequency in the sample, this clone is medium-sized. The V and J genes are TRDV2 and TRDJ3; 8 positions agree with TRDD3. The CDR3 length is 19 residues. Per germline, CDR1 GEAIGNYY and CDR2 EKD. The V and J ends lost 0 bases and 0 bases, in that order; junction bases with no gene match: 6. This CDR3 is CACDTGHWGCSWDTRQMFF. The CDR3 DNA sequence: TGTGCCTGTGACACCGGACACTGGGGGTGCTCCTGGGACACCCGACAGATGTTTTTC.

In its sample, this clone was seen a few times. This probably arose from a read error, given a far larger clone one base away. Within the sample, other DNA sequences also encode this same CDR3. This chain uses TRDV2 with TRDJ2; TRDD3 might be the D (5 bases). The CDR3 contains 14 residues. V dropped 3 bases and J dropped 5 bases, with 12 bases sitting between them. The germline CDR1 and CDR2 sequences are GEAIGNYY and EKD. CDR3 coding DNA: TGTGCCTGTGACGCCTTGGGGCGAACAGCACAACTCTTCTTT. Translated: CACDALGRTAQLFF.

This clone was recorded a few times. A much larger clone is a single base away; this may be a read error. Other DNA sequences in the sample encode the same CDR3. The V gene is TRDV2, the J gene TRDJ3, with TRDD3 identical over 9 bases. The CDR3 covers 18 residues. In germline, CDR1 is GEAIGNYY, CDR2 EKD. In DNA, the CDR3 is TGCGCCTGTGACACCGTGGGGGATATTGTCTGGGACACCCGACAGATGTTTTTC. Protein sequence: CACDTVGDIVWDTRQMFF.

The chain has TRDV1 and TRDJ3; D uncertain. The germline V gene encodes CDR1 TSWWSYY and CDR2 QGS. Trimming took off 3 bases at V and 1 base at J, with 4 bases between the two ends. The length of the CDR3 is 15 residues. Here the CDR3 DNA reads TGTGCTCTTGGGGATCATTCCTGGGACACCCGACAGATGTTTTTC. Translated: CALGDHSWDTRQMFF.

This CDR3 reads CAASTRDTLALTAQLFF. Written as DNA, the CDR3 is TGTGCAGCAAGCACTAGGGATACGCTAGCTTTGACAGCACAACTCTTCTTT. The genes are TRAV29/DV5 and TRDJ2, with 8 bases that match TRDD3. The germline V gene has CDR1 NSMFDY and CDR2 ISSIKDK. V dropped 1 base and J dropped 0; count of bases not matched to a gene: 8. This CDR3 spans 17 amino acids.

V and J are TRDV3 and TRDJ1; 13 bases map to TRDD3. The length of the CDR3 is 20 residues. V shed 3 bases, J shed 2 bases, and the junction held 21 bases outside the gene matches. Germline CDR1 TVYSNPD, CDR2 GDNSRS (reference sequence). The CDR3 here is CALLPTFVLGDTEDTDKLIF. CDR3 in DNA: TGTGCCTTACTTCCTACCTTCGTACTGGGGGATACGGAGGATACCGATAAACTCATCTTT.

This clone has only a few counts. It is likely a read error: a sequence one base away is far more abundant. The rearrangement uses TRDV2 and TRDJ2; 9 nucleotides line up with TRDD3. This CDR3 comprises 15 residues. The V gene's germline CDR1 is GEAIGNYY and CDR2 EKD. Here the CDR3 DNA reads TGTGCCCGTGACATACTGGGGGATTTGACAGCACAACTCTTCTTT. Amino acid sequence: CARDILGDLTAQLFF.

The chain joins TRDV3 to TRDJ1; D is perhaps TRDD3 (6 bases). Between the trimmed V and J ends, which lost 4 bases and 0 bases, there was a span of 21 bases. The CDR3 spans 16 residues. Germline CDR1 is TVYSNPD and CDR2 is GDNSRS (reference sequence). CDR3 region: CAYPPGVGMYTDKLIF. The CDR3 coding sequence is TGTGCCTACCCCCCGGGGGTGGGGATGTACACCGATAAACTCATCTTT.

The DNA for the CDR3 is TGTGCTCTGGGCTTCGGGCCTTCCTACGTAAGCTGGGGGATTAACACCGATAAACTCATCTTT. It is translated as CALGFGPSYVSWGINTDKLIF. J is TRDJ1 and V is TRDV1, with D perhaps TRDD2 or TRDD3 (9 bases each). Per germline, CDR1 TSWWSYY and CDR2 QGS. The CDR3 loop spans 21 amino acids. Trimming pared 9 bases from V and 0 bases from J, leaving 35 bases between.

This clone was seen a single time. A much larger clone lies one base from this, so it may be a read error. This specimen includes other DNA sequences encoding the same CDR3. CDR3 coding DNA: TGTGCCTGTGACATCGTACTGGGGGATACGCCCTGGGACACCCGTCAGATGTTTTTC. Translated, it gives CACDIVLGDTPWDTRQMFF. The gene calls are TRDV2 and TRDJ3; 13 bases are a match to TRDD3. Germline V gene sequence: CDR1 GEAIGNYY, CDR2 EKD. This CDR3 spans 19 amino acids.

This sequence joins TRDV1 and TRDJ1, with TRDD3 as a possible D gene (5 bases). V lost 6 bases and J lost 4, with 24 bases in between. The CDR3 consists of 17 residues. CDR1 and CDR2 (germline): TSWWSYY, QGS. This CDR3 reads CALGYPLEDMLIDKLIF. CDR3 nucleotide sequence: TGTGCTCTTGGTTACCCACTGGAGGATATGTTGATCGATAAACTCATCTTT.

By sample fraction, this clone is medium-sized. The chain has TRDV2 and TRDJ2, with 8 bases that match TRDD3. The V gene end was trimmed by 0 bases and the J gene end by 4 bases; junction bases not matched to a gene: 6. Germline-derived CDR1 and CDR2 are GEAIGNYY and EKD. The CDR3 is 16 residues long. The CDR3 spells CACDTLTGGQTAQLFF. Written as DNA, the CDR3 is TGTGCCTGTGACACCTTAACTGGGGGTCAGACAGCACAACTCTTCTTT.

As to this clone: A far larger clone differs by one base, so this is likely a read error. This chain connects TRDV2 to TRDJ1, with TRDD3 matching over 10 bases. Germline CDR1 reads GEAIGNYY; CDR2 reads EKD. The CDR3 spans 14 residues. The CDR3 protein is CAYDTGGYTDKLIF. The CDR3 bases are TGTGCCTATGACACTGGGGGATACACCGATAAACTCATCTTT.

Only one count was recorded for this clone. This sequence is one base from a far larger clone and is likely a read error. The same CDR3 arises from other DNA sequences in this sample as well. V and J are TRDV2 and TRDJ1, with D maybe TRDD3 (5 bases). Germline V gene data show CDR1 as GEAIGNYY and CDR2 as EKD. The CDR3 is made up of 15 amino acids. The CDR3 here is CACDPGVLYTDKLIF. The CDR3 DNA is TGCGCCTGTGACCCGGGGGTCCTGTACACCGATAAACTCATCTTT.

This clone was found a few times. This same CDR3 is encoded by further DNA sequences in the sample. This chain joins TRDV3 and TRDJ1; 12 bases line up with TRDD3. This CDR3 spans 19 amino acids. V shed 1 base, J shed 3 bases, and the junction held 18 bases outside the gene matches. Germline V CDR1 and CDR2: TVYSNPD, GDNSRS (reference sequence). CDR3 amino acids: CAFTAPTVWGIRGSDKLIF. In DNA, the CDR3 is TGTGCCTTTACTGCCCCTACGGTCTGGGGGATACGGGGTTCCGATAAACTCATCTTT.

By share, this clone ranks as medium-sized. This chain joins TRDV1 and TRDJ1; TRDD3 aligns across 9 bases. With 0 bases clipped from V and 0 bases from J, the junction kept 17 bases outside the gene matches. Germline V gene data show CDR1 as TSWWSYY and CDR2 as QGS. CDR3 length: 21 residues. CDR3 coding DNA: TGTGCTCTTGGGGAACTAGAGAATTGGTCCTACTGGGGGACGTACACCGATAAACTCATCTTT. Amino acid sequence: CALGELENWSYWGTYTDKLIF.

This clone showed up just a few times. V usage is TRDV3 and J usage is TRDJ1; D gene uncertain. V dropped 0 bases and J dropped 4 bases, with 6 bases sitting between them. This CDR3 is 11 amino acids long. The V gene's germline CDR1 is TVYSNPD and CDR2 GDNSRS (reference sequence). In nucleotides, the CDR3 is TGTGCCTTTAGCTCGCGCGATAAACTCATCTTT. It codes for CAFSSRDKLIF.

This clone occurred many times. The gene calls are TRDV1 and TRDJ3, with 8 positions matching TRDD3. Unmatched junction bases numbered 16, after V lost 2 bases and J lost 1 base. CDR1 and CDR2 (germline): TSWWSYY, QGS. This CDR3 is 22 amino acids long. The CDR3: CALGENPLPGGPISWDTRQMFF. The CDR3 DNA follows: TGTGCTCTTGGGGAAAATCCCTTACCTGGGGGACCTATATCCTGGGACACCCGACAGATGTTTTTC.

This clone turned up a few times. The V and J genes are TRDV1 and TRDJ1, with TRDD3 matching 7 bases. This CDR3 region has 17 residues. Trimming removed 7 bases from V and 1 base from J; junction bases left unmatched: 15. Germline V CDR1 and CDR2: TSWWSYY, QGS. The CDR3 region is CALVKATRLGSTDKLIF. DNA of the CDR3: TGTGCTCTTGTTAAGGCCACTCGACTGGGGAGCACCGATAAACTCATCTTT.

This clone was detected a few times. A much larger clonotype is one base distant, so this may be a read error. The chain employs TRDV2 and TRDJ2; TRDD3 aligns across 8 bases. The trim removed 3 bases at V and 0 bases at J, leaving 17 bases unmatched. Germline CDR1 is GEAIGNYY and CDR2 is EKD. CDR3 size: 20 residues. CDR3: CACDPPLLLGGSALTAQLFF. The CDR3 region has the DNA TGTGCCTGTGACCCCCCGCTTCTACTGGGGGGTTCAGCTTTGACAGCACAACTCTTCTTT.

Sample share makes this clone medium-sized. The J gene is TRDJ1, the V gene TRDV3; maybe TRDD2 (5 bases). The CDR3 has 15 amino acids. The V end lost 2 bases, the J end lost 2 bases, and 18 bases lay between the germline ends. Germline CDR1 reads TVYSNPD; CDR2 reads GDNSRS (reference sequence). For the CDR3, the DNA is TGTGCCTTTTCCTATAAGGGGCTCCGAACCGATAAACTCATCTTT. It translates to CAFSYKGLRTDKLIF.

This clone has a handful of counts. A far larger clone lies a single base away; this is likely a read error. V and J are TRDV2 and TRDJ3; 8 nucleotides agree with TRDD3. V trimming: 3 bases; J trimming: 0 bases; junction bases outside the gene matches: 3. The CDR3 has 17 amino acids. CDR1 GEAIGNYY and CDR2 EKD come from the germline V gene. The CDR3 loop reads CACDYWGGSWDTRQMFF. The CDR3 DNA reads as TGTGCCTGTGACTACTGGGGGGGCTCCTGGGACACCCGACAGATGTTTTTC.

In its sample, this clone ranks as medium-sized. V and J are TRDV2 and TRDJ3; TRDD3 matches 11 bases. V trimming: 0 bases; J trimming: 3 bases; junction bases outside the gene matches: 9. Per germline, CDR1 GEAIGNYY and CDR2 EKD. The CDR3 length is 20 residues. CDR3 protein: CACDTGILGDIGWDTRQMFF. Here the CDR3 DNA reads TGTGCCTGTGACACCGGAATACTGGGGGATATTGGCTGGGACACCCGACAGATGTTTTTC.

The chain combines TRDV1 with TRDJ1; 10 bases map to TRDD3. The length of the CDR3 is 18 residues. With 4 bases clipped from V and 4 bases from J, the junction kept 15 bases outside the gene matches. The germline V gene has CDR1 TSWWSYY and CDR2 QGS. The CDR3 DNA follows: TGTGCTCTTGGGGTCCGCAGGGGGATACGTGAGAATCTCGATAAACTCATCTTT. Translated: CALGVRRGIRENLDKLIF.

On this clone itself: A far larger clone is just one base off, so this is likely a read error. The chain couples TRDV2 to TRDJ1; 13 bases agree with TRDD3. The CDR3 totals 17 residues. CDR1 is GEAIGNYY and CDR2 is EKD in the germline V gene. The CDR3 bases are TGTTCCTGTGACCCCATACGTACTGGGGGATACGCCGATAAACTCATCTTT. This encodes CSCDPIRTGGYADKLIF.

This clone was observed a few times. An end of the junction does not agree with germline; a read error may underlie this. This chain connects TRDV1 to TRDJ1; D call uncertain. The CDR3 length is 19 residues. Germline CDR1 is TSWWSYY and CDR2 is QGS. This chain's CDR3 is CALGEPASGSLAYTDKPIF. CDR3 bases: TGTGCTCTTGGGGAACCTGCGAGCGGGTCCCTAGCTTACACCGATAAACCCATCTTT.

Only a few counts were recorded for this clone. With a much larger clone just one base away, this may be a read error. The chain has TRDV2 and TRDJ3, with 8 bases that match TRDD3. Germline-derived CDR1 and CDR2 are GEAIGNYY and EKD. The J segment lost 2 bases and the V segment lost 0 bases, leaving 5 bases of the junction unmatched. This CDR3 is built from 18 residues. As DNA, the CDR3 is TGTGCCTGTGACACCGTACTGGGGGGTACCTGGGACACCCGACAGATGTTTTTC. Residues: CACDTVLGGTWDTRQMFF.